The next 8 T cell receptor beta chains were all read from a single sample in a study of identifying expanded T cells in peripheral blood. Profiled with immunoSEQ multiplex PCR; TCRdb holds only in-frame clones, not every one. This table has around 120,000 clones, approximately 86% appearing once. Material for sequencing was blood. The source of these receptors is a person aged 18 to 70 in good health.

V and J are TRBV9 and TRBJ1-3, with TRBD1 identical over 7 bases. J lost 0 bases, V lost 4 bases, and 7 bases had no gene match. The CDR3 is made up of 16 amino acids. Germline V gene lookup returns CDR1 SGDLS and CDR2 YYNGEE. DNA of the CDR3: TGTGCCAGCAGCCCCCTTGACAGGGCCTCTGGAAACACCATATATTTT. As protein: CASSPLDRASGNTIYF.

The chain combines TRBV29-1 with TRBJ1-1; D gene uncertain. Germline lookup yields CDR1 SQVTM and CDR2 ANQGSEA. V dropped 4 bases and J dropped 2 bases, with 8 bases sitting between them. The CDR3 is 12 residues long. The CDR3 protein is CSVGVSNTEAFF. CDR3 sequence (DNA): TGCAGCGTTGGGGTCAGTAACACTGAAGCTTTCTTT.

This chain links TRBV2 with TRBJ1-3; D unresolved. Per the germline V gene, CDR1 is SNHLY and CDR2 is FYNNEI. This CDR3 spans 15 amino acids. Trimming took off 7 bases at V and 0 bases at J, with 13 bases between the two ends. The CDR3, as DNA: TGTGCCAGCACCAGAGAGGGAGGCTCTGGAAACACCATATATTTT. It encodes CASTREGGSGNTIYF.

The CDR3 sequence: CASTPDRVYEQYF. CDR3 in DNA: TGTGCCAGCACCCCGGACAGGGTCTACGAGCAGTACTTC. V gene TRBV7-9 combines with J gene TRBJ2-7, with 8 positions matching TRBD1. The CDR3 contains 13 residues. The V segment lost 7 bases and the J segment 3 bases; nucleotides outside the gene matches: 5. Germline V lookup: CDR1 SEHNR, CDR2 FQNEAQ (reference sequence).

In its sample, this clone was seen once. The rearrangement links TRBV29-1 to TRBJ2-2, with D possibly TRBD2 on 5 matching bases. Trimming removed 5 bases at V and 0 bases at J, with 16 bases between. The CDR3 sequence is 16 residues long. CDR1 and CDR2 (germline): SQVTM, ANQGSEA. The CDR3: CSVRPIGGSNTGELFF. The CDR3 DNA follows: TGCAGCGTTCGGCCTATTGGAGGTTCGAACACCGGGGAGCTGTTTTTT.

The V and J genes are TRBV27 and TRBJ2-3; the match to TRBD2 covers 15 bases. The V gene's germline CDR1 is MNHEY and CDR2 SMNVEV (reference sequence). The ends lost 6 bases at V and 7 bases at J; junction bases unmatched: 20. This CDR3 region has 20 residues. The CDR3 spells CASRPLGAGRTSGRVYTQYF. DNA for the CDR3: TGTGCCAGCAGACCACTTGGGGCAGGGAGGACTAGCGGGAGGGTGTATACGCAGTATTTT.

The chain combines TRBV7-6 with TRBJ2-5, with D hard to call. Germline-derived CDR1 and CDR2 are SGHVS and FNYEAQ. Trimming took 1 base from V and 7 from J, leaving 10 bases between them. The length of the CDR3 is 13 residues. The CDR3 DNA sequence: TGTGCCAGCAGCTTAGTGGAGTCCGGGACCCAGTACTTC. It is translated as CASSLVESGTQYF. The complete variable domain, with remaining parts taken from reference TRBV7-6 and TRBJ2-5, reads GAGVSQSPRYKVTKRGQDVALRCDPISGHVSLYWYRQALGQGPEFLTYFNYEAQQDKSGLPNDRFSAERPEGSISTLTIQRTEQRDSAMYRCASSLVESGTQYFGPGTRLLVL.

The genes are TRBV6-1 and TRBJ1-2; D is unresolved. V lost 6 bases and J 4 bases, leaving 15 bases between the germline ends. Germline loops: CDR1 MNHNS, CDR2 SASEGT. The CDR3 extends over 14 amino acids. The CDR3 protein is CASRDPLLGYGYTF. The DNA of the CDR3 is TGTGCCAGCAGGGACCCGCTCCTCGGCTATGGCTACACCTTC.